These 15 T cell receptor beta chains came from one sample sequenced in a study of blood T cells in healthy people across ages. The use of a sample-barcoded 5' primer and a J-beta primer mix characterized a second PCR of roughly 6 to 11 cycles. One entry per CDR3 protein, called by TCRdb with MiXCR from the 5' RACE reads. Here the sample spans around 1.5 million distinct CDR3 sequences, approximately 59% being singletons. Sequenced input: blood. Every receptor here comes from a man aged 18 to 29 in good health.

The chain is built from TRBV27 and TRBJ1-2, with D possibly matching TRBD1 (5 bases). Germline lookup yields CDR1 MNHEY and CDR2 SMNVEV (reference sequence). The CDR3 contains 15 residues. With 2 bases removed from V and 4 bases from J, the gap between germline ends came to 14 bases. This chain's CDR3 is CASSLTWTLIYGYTF. The DNA for the CDR3 is TGTGCCAGCAGTTTAACGTGGACACTGATCTATGGCTACACCTTC.

This clonotype was observed many times. The chain combines TRBV27 with TRBJ2-7; 7 bases match TRBD2. Trimming cost V 3 bases and J 4 bases; bases outside gene matches: 6. Germline V gene sequence: CDR1 MNHEY, CDR2 SMNVEV (reference sequence). The CDR3 has 14 amino acids. Here the CDR3 DNA reads TGTGCCAGCAGTTTGGCGGGGGTATTATACGAGCAGTACTTC. Amino acids: CASSLAGVLYEQYF.

The chain employs TRBV7-8 and TRBJ2-3, with 7 bases aligning to TRBD2. This CDR3 comprises 16 residues. V dropped 2 bases and J dropped 2; count of bases not matched to a gene: 7. Germline CDR1 and CDR2: SGHVS and FQNEAQ. The CDR3 spells CASSLTLAGATDTQYF. As DNA, the CDR3 is TGTGCCAGCAGCTTAACACTCGCGGGAGCCACAGATACGCAGTATTTT.

The chain joins TRBV5-1 to TRBJ2-2; D is ambiguous. The CDR3 is made up of 14 amino acids. V lost 4 bases to trimming and J lost 0 bases, with 7 bases between them. Per germline, CDR1 SGHRS and CDR2 YFSETQ. CDR3 bases: TGCGCCAGCAGCCTCCAATCGAACACCGGGGAGCTGTTTTTT. This codes for CASSLQSNTGELFF. Based on the CDR3 plus reference TRBV5-1 and TRBJ2-2, the full variable domain is KAGVTQTPRYLIKTRGQQVTLSCSPISGHRSVSWYQQTPGQGLQFLFEYFSETQRNKGNFPGRFSGRQFSNSRSEMNVSTLELGDSALYLCASSLQSNTGELFFGEGSRLTVL.

This clonotype was picked up a small number of times. CDR3 in amino acids: CASSQPRAVAKNIQYF. In DNA, the CDR3 is TGCGCCAGCAGCCAACCCCGGGCTGTAGCCAAAAACATTCAGTACTTC. The rearrangement uses TRBV4-1 and TRBJ2-4, with D hard to call. There are 16 residues in the CDR3. V shed 2 bases and J shed 0 bases, with 11 bases lying between them. Germline V lookup: CDR1 MGHRA, CDR2 YSYEKL.

This clonotype was observed a few times. The CDR3 DNA reads as TGTGCCAGCAGCTTAGGGCGGGGGGAAGAGACCCAGTACTTC. Residues: CASSLGRGEETQYF. This chain connects TRBV7-2 to TRBJ2-5; 8 positions match TRBD2. Germline V gene sequence: CDR1 SGHTA, CDR2 FQGNSA. This CDR3 has 14 residues. The junction had 1 base not matched to a gene; V was cut back by 1 base and J by 3 bases.

This clonotype was seen only a few times. The chain links TRBV4-1 to TRBJ1-2; D ambiguous. Trimming shortened V by 1 base and J by 3 bases, and 9 bases separated the two germline ends. Germline assignment: CDR1 MGHRA and CDR2 YSYEKL. The CDR3 extends over 14 amino acids. The DNA for the CDR3 is TGCGCCAGCAGCCAAGTTCGGTTGGACTATGGCTACACCTTC. Its translation is CASSQVRLDYGYTF.

The sample holds a few counts of this clonotype. The chain combines TRBV20-1 with TRBJ2-3; TRBD1 aligns across 7 bases. Germline values: CDR1 DFQATT, CDR2 SNEGSKA (reference sequence). J was trimmed by 2 bases and V by 3 bases; bases with no gene match: 8. CDR3 length equals 15 residues. CDR3 coding DNA: TGCAGTGCTAGCCTTACAGGGGACGCCACAGATACGCAGTATTTT. Translated: CSASLTGDATDTQYF.

Turning to this clonotype: One end of the junction varies from germline; a read error may be responsible. The chain carries TRBV6-2 or TRBV6-3 and TRBJ2-1; D gene unclear. The CDR3 sequence is 12 residues long. CDR1 is MNHEY, CDR2 SVGEGT, per germline. This CDR3 is CASNQFGDEQLF. The CDR3 bases are TGTGCCAGCAACCAGTTCGGTGATGAGCAGCTCTTC.

The chain employs TRBV5-1 and TRBJ2-7; D possibly corresponds to TRBD2 (7 bases). The CDR3 runs 14 residues. With 10 bases removed from V and 0 bases from J, the gap between germline ends came to 17 bases. The germline gives CDR1 SGHRS, CDR2 YFSETQ. The CDR3 region has the DNA TGCGCCTCAACCCTGGGGGGGGCCTCCTACGAGCAGTACTTC. Its translation is CASTLGGASYEQYF.

The chain couples TRBV7-8 to TRBJ1-5, with D tentatively TRBD1 (6 bases). The CDR3 spans 15 residues. Deletions cut 1 base from V and 4 bases from J, with 11 bases between. Per the germline V gene, CDR1 is SGHVS and CDR2 is FQNEAQ. The CDR3 protein is CASSLDRVLNQPQHF. CDR3 sequence (DNA): TGTGCCAGCAGCTTAGACAGGGTGTTGAATCAGCCCCAGCATTTT.

The rearrangement links TRBV15 to TRBJ2-5; D ambiguous. The CDR3 has 14 amino acids. CDR1 and CDR2 (germline): LNHNV, YYDKDF (reference sequence). V was pared by 1 base and J by 1 base, with 7 bases between. CDR3 in DNA: TGTGCCACCAGCAGAGGTGGCTCCCAAGAGACCCAGTACTTC. Translated: CATSRGGSQETQYF. Supplemented by reference TRBV15 and TRBJ2-5, the full variable domain reads DAMVIQNPRYQVTQFGKPVTLSCSQTLNHNVMYWYQQKSSQAPKLLFHYYDKDFNNEADTPDNFQSRRPNTSFCFLDIRSPGLGDTAMYLCATSRGGSQETQYFGPGTRLLVL.

Worth noting for this clonotype: A junction end diverges from the germline sequence, so it may reflect a read error. V and J are TRBV29-1 and TRBJ2-3; unclear D gene. Germline CDR1 SQVTM, CDR2 ANQGSEA. The CDR3 is made up of 13 amino acids. The CDR3 spells CSADLGSTDAQYF. In DNA form, the CDR3 reads TGCAGCGCCGACCTGGGCAGCACAGATGCGCAGTATTTT.

The genes are TRBV5-1 and TRBJ2-7; 9 positions match TRBD1. The ends lost 3 bases at V and 2 bases at J; junction bases unmatched: 9. Germline CDR1 and CDR2: SGHRS and YFSETQ. The CDR3 consists of 16 residues. The CDR3 reads CASSYGRGQGAYEQYF. CDR3 nucleotides: TGCGCCAGCAGCTATGGGCGGGGACAGGGTGCCTACGAGCAGTACTTC.

V and J are TRBV10-3 and TRBJ2-5, with TRBD2 matching 10 bases. Matching the DNA end better, TRBJ2-7 makes the J call doubtful. This CDR3 contains 15 residues. CDR1 and CDR2 from the germline V gene are ENHRY and SYGVKD. In DNA, the CDR3 is TGTGCCATCAGTGATGGAGCGGGAGGGCCGGTCGAGCAGTACTTC. It is translated as CAISDGAGGPVEQYF.